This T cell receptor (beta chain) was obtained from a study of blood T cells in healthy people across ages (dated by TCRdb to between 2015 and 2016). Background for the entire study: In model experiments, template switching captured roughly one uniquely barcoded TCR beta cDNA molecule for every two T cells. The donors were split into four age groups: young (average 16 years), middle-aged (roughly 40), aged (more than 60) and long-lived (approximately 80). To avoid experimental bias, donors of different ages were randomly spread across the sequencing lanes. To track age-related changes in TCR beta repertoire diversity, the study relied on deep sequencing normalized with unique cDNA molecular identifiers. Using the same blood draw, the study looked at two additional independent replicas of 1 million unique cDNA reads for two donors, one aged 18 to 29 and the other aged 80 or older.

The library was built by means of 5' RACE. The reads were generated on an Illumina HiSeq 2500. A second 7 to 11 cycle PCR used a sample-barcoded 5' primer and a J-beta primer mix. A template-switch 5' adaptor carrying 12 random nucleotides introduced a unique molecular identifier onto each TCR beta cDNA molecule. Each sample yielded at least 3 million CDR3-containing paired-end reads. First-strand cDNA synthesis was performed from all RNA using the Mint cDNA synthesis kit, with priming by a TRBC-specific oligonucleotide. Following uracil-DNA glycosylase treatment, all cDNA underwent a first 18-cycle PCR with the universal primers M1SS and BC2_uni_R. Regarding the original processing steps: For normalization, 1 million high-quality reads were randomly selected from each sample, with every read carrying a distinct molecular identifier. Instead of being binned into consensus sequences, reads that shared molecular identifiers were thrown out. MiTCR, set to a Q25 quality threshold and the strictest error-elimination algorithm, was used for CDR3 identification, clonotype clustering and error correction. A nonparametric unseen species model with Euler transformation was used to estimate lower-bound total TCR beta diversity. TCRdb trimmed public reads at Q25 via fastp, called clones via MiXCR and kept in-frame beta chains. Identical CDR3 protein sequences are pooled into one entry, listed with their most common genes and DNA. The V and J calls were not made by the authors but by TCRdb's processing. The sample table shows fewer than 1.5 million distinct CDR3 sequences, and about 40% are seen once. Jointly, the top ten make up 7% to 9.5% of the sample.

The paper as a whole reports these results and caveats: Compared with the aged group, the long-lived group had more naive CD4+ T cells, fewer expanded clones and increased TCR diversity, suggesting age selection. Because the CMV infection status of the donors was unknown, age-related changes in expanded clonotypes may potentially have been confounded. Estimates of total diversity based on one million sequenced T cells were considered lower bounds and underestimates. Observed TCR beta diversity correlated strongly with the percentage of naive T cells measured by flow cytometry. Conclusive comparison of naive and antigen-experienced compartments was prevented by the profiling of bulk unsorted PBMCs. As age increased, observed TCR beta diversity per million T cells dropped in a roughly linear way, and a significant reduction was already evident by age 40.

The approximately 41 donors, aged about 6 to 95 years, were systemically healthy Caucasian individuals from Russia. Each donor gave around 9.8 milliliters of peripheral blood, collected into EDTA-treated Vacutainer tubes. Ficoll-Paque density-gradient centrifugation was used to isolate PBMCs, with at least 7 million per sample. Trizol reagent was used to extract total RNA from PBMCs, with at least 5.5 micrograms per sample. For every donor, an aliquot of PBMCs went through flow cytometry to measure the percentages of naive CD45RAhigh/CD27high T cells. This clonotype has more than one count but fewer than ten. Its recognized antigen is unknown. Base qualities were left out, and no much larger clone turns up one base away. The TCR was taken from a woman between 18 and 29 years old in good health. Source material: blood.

The CDR3 region reads CASSYGPFSDTQYF. The DNA is as follows: TGTGCCAGCAGTTACGGTCCGTTTTCAGATACGCAGTATTTT. In this chain, TRBV6-5 is recombined with TRBJ2-3, with no D gene named confidently. The germline V gene supplies CDR1 MNHEY and CDR2 SVGAGI. The junction carries 10 bases between V and J, which are trimmed by 2 bases and 4 bases respectively. From the cysteine through the phenylalanine, the CDR3 covers 14 amino acids. The only DNA kept is the CDR3, 42 bases in frame from the first base.